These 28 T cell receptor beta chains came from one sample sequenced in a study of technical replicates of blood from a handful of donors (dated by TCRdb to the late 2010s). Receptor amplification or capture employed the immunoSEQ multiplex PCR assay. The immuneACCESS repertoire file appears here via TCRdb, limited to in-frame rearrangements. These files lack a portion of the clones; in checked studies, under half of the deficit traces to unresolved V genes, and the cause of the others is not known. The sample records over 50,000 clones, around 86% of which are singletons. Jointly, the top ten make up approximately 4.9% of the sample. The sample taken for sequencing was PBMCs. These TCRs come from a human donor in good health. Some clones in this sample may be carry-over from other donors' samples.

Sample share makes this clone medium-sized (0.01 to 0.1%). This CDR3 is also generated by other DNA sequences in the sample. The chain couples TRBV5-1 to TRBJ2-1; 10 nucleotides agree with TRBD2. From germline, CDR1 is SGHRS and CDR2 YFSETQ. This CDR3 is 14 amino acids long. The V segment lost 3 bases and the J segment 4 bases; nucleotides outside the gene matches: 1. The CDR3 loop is CASSSAGGYNEQFF. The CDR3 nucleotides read TGCGCCAGCAGCTCAGCGGGGGGGTACAATGAGCAGTTCTTC.

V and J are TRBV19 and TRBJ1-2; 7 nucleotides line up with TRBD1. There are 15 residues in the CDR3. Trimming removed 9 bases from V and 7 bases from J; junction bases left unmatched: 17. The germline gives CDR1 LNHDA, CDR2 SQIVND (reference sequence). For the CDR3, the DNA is TGTGCCAGCCTAAGACAGGGCCCTACGCGAAGTGGCTACACCTTC. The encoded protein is CASLRQGPTRSGYTF.

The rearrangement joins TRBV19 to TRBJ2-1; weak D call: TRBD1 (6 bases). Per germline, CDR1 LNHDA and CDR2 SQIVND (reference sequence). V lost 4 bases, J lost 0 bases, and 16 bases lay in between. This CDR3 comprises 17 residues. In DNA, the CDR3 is TGTGCCAGTAGTAAGGGCCAGGGGCTGCGCTCCTACAATGAGCAGTTCTTC. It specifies CASSKGQGLRSYNEQFF.

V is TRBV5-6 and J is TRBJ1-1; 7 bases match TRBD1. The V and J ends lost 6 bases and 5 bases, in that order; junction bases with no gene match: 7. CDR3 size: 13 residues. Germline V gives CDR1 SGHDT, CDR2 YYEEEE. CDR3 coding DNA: TGTGCCAGCACCGATACAGGGGTGACTGAAGCTTTCTTT. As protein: CASTDTGVTEAFF.

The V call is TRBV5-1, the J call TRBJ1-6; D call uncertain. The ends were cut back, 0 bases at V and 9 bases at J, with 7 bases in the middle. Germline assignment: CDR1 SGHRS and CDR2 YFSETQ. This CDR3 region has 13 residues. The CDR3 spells CASSLGVISPLHF. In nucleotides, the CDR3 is TGCGCCAGCAGCTTGGGAGTAATTTCACCCCTCCACTTT.

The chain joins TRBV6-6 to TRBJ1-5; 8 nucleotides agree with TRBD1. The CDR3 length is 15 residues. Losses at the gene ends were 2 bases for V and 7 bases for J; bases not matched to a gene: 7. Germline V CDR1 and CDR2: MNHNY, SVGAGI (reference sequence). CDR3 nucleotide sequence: TGTGCCAGCAGTTACGAAGGACAGGGTGGCCAGCCCCAGCATTTT. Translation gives CASSYEGQGGQPQHF.

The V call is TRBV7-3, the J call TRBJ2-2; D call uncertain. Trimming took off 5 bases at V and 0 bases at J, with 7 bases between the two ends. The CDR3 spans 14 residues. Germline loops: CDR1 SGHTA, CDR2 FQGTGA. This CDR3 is CASSINTNTGELFF. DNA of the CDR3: TGTGCCAGCAGCATAAACACGAACACCGGGGAGCTGTTTTTT.

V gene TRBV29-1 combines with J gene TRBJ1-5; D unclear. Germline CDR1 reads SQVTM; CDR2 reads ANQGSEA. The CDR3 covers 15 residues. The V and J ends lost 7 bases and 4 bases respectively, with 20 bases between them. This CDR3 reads CSASDGFLGNQPQHF. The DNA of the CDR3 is TGCAGCGCCTCCGACGGGTTCCTCGGGAATCAGCCCCAGCATTTT.

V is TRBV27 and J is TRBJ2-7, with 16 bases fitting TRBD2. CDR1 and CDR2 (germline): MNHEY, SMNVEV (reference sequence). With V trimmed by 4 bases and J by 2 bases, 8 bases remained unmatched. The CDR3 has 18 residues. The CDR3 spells CASSSPGLAGGRAYEQYF. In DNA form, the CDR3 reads TGTGCCAGCAGTTCCCCGGGACTAGCGGGGGGGAGAGCCTACGAGCAGTACTTC.

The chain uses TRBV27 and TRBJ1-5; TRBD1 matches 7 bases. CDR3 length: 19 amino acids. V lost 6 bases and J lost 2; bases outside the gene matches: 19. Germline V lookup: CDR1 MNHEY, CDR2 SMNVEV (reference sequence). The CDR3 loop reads CASRKDNRYADRGNQPQHF. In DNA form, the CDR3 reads TGTGCCAGCAGAAAAGATAACCGCTACGCCGACAGGGGCAATCAGCCCCAGCATTTT.

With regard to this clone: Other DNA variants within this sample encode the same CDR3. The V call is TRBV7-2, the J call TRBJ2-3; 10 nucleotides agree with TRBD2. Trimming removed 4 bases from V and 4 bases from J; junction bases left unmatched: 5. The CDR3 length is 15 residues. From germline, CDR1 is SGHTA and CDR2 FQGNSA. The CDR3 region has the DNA TGTGCCAGCAGCTCTCTAGCGGGAGCGCCAGATACGCAGTATTTT. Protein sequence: CASSSLAGAPDTQYF.

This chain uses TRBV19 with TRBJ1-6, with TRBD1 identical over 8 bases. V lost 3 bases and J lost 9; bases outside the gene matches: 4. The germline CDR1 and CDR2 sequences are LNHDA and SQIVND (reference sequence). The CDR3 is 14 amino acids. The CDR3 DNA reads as TGTGCCAGTAGTATCGAGGACAGGGTTTCACCCCTCCACTTT. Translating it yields CASSIEDRVSPLHF.

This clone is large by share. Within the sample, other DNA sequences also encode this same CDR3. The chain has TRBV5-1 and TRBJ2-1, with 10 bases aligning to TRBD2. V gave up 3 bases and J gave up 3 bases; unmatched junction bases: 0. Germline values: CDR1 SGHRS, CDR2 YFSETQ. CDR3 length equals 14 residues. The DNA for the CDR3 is TGCGCCAGCAGCTCTAGCGGGGGCTACAATGAGCAGTTCTTC. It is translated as CASSSSGGYNEQFF.

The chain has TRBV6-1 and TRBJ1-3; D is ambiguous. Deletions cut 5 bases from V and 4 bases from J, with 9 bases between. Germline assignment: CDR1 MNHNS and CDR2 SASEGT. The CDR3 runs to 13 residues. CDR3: CASSPPSGNTIYF. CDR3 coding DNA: TGTGCCAGCAGTCCCCCCTCCGGAAACACCATATATTTT.

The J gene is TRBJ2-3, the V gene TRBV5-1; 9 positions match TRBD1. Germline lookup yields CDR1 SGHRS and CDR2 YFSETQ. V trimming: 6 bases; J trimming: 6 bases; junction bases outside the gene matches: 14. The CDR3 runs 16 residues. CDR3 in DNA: TGCGCCAGCATGCTTCGTTGGGGACAGGGTCTCGATACGCAGTATTTT. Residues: CASMLRWGQGLDTQYF.

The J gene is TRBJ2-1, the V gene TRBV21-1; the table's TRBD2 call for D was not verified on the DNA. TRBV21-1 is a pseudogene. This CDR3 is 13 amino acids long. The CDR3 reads CASPLGRHNEQFF. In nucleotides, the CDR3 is TGTGCCAGCCCTTTAGGGAGGCACAATGAGCAGTTCTTC.

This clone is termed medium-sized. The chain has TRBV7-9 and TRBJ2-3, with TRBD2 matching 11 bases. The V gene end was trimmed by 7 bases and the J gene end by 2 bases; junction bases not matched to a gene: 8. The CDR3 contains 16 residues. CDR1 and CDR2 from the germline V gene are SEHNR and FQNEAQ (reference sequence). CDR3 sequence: CASTPGLAEYTDTQYF. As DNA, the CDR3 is TGTGCCAGCACCCCGGGACTAGCGGAGTACACAGATACGCAGTATTTT.

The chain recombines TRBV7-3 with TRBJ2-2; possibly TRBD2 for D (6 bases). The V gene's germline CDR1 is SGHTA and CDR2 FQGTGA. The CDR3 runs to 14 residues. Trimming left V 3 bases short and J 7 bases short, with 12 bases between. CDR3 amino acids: CASSFHPGDGELFF. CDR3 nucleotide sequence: TGTGCCAGCAGCTTCCATCCGGGGGACGGGGAGCTGTTTTTT.

The CDR3 DNA reads as TGTGCCAGCAACAAATCGGACACACCTTTCTCTGGAAACACCATATATTTT. Translating it yields CASNKSDTPFSGNTIYF. The chain recombines TRBV11-3 with TRBJ1-3; maybe TRBD1 (5 bases). The CDR3 is made up of 17 amino acids. Germline loops: CDR1 SGHNT, CDR2 YENEEA. The V and J ends lost 7 bases and 0 bases respectively, with 19 bases between them.

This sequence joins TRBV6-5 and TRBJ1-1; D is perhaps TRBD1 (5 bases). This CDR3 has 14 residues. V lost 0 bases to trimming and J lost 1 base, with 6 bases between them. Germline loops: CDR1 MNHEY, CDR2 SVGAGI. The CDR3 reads CASSYSQGNTEAFF. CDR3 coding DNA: TGTGCCAGCAGTTACTCGCAGGGGAACACTGAAGCTTTCTTT.

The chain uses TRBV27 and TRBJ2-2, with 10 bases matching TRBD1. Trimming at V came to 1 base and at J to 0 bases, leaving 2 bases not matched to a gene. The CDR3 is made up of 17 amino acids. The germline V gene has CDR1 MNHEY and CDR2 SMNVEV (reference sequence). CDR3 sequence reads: CASSLYGQGANTGELFF. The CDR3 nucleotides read TGTGCCAGCAGTTTATACGGACAGGGGGCGAACACCGGGGAGCTGTTTTTT.

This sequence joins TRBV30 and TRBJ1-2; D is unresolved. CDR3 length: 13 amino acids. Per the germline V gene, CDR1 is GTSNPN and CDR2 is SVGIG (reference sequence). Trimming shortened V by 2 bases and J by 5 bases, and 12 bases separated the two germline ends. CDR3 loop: CAWSTRTWYGYTF. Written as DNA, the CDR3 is TGTGCCTGGAGTACGAGGACTTGGTATGGCTACACCTTC.

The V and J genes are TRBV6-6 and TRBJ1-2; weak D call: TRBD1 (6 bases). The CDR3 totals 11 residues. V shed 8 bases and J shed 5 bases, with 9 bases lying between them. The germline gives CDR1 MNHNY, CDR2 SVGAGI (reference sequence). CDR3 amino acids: CASHGQYGYTF. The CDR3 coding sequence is TGTGCCAGCCACGGACAGTATGGCTACACCTTC.

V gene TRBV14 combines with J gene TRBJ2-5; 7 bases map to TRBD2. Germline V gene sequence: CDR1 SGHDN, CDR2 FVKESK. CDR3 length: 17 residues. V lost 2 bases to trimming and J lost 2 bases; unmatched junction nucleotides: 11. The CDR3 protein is CASSQRLSGTKQETQYF. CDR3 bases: TGTGCCAGCAGCCAAAGGTTAAGCGGGACCAAACAAGAGACCCAGTACTTC.

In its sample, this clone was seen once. For the CDR3, the DNA is TGTGCCAGCAGTTATCGAGTAGAGCAGTTCTTC. Residues: CASSYRVEQFF. This chain connects TRBV6-6 to TRBJ2-1; D is ambiguous. The V gene lost 3 bases and the J gene lost 10 bases, with 7 bases spanning the gap. CDR1 and CDR2 (germline): MNHNY, SVGAGI (reference sequence). The CDR3 has 11 residues.

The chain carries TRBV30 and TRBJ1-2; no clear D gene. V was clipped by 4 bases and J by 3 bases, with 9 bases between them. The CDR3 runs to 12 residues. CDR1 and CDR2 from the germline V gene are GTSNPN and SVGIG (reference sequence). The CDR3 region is CAWTPGDYGYTF. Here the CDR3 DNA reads TGTGCCTGGACTCCAGGTGACTATGGCTACACCTTC.

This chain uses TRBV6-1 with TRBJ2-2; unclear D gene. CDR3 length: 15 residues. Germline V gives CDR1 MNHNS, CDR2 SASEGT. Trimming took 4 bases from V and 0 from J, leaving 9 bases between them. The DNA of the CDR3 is TGTGCCAGCAGTGGAATAGCAGCGAACACCGGGGAGCTGTTTTTT. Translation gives CASSGIAANTGELFF.

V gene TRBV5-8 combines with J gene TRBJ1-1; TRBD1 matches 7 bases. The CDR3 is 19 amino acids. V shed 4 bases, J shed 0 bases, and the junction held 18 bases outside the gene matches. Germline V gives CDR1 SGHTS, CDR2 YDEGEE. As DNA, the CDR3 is TGTGCCAGCAGCCGACGATCTACAGGGGCGGGAAGGATGAACACTGAAGCTTTCTTT. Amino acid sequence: CASSRRSTGAGRMNTEAFF.